These 14 T cell receptor beta chains were all obtained from the same sample, sequenced in a study of CD8 T cells in ankylosing spondylitis. TCRdb called the 5' RACE reads again in MiXCR, with one record for every CDR3 protein. The sample consists of more than 150,000 distinct CDR3 sequences, roughly 13% of them appearing once. Material for sequencing was blood, either unsorted or a sorted T cell fraction (not recorded which). These receptors came from a male donor with ankylosing spondylitis or in good health (not recorded which).

This chain joins TRBV5-5 and TRBJ2-1, with TRBD2 identical over 8 bases. The CDR3 covers 14 residues. CDR1 is SGHKS and CDR2 is YYEKEE in the germline V gene (reference sequence). Trimming cost V 2 bases and J 10 bases; bases outside gene matches: 8. The CDR3 protein is CASSFGTSLREQFF. In DNA form, the CDR3 reads TGTGCCAGCAGCTTTGGGACTAGTCTCCGCGAGCAGTTCTTC.

The V and J genes are TRBV3-1 and TRBJ1-1, with a tentative D call TRBD1 (6 bases). Trimming took 4 bases from V and 0 from J, leaving 18 bases between them. CDR3 size: 17 residues. CDR1 is LGHDT and CDR2 is YNNKEL in the germline V gene (reference sequence). As DNA, the CDR3 is TGTGCCAGCAGCCCCCTACAGGGAGGCCACATGAACACTGAAGCTTTCTTT. As protein: CASSPLQGGHMNTEAFF.

This chain uses TRBV20-1 with TRBJ2-7; 7 positions agree with TRBD2. This CDR3 is built from 13 residues. Germline loops: CDR1 DFQATT, CDR2 SNEGSKA (reference sequence). V was pared by 6 bases and J by 4 bases, with 9 bases of the junction left unmatched. The CDR3 spells CSAHSRESYEQYF. DNA of the CDR3: TGCAGTGCCCACTCGCGGGAGAGTTACGAGCAGTACTTC.

This clonotype has just a few counts. The chain carries TRBV5-1 and TRBJ2-5, with a tentative D call TRBD2 (5 bases). The CDR3 spans 13 residues. Germline-derived CDR1 and CDR2 are SGHRS and YFSETQ. V shed 4 bases and J shed 4 bases, with 11 bases lying between them. DNA of the CDR3: TGCGCCAGCAGCCCGGGATCGGTAGAGACCCAGTACTTC. Translating it yields CASSPGSVETQYF.

The sample holds a few counts of this clonotype. Compared with germline, one end of the junction differs, possibly owing to a read error. The rearrangement uses TRBV20-1 and TRBJ2-1, with 7 nucleotides matching TRBD2. The CDR3 is 16 residues long. The germline V gene has CDR1 DFQATT and CDR2 SNEGSKA (reference sequence). The CDR3 nucleotides read TGCAGTGCCAGAGCCTTCGGCGGGAGCTCCTACAATGAGCAGTTCTTC. Translation: CSARAFGGSSYNEQFF.

This chain links TRBV6-1 with TRBJ2-5, with 11 bases aligning to TRBD2. CDR3 size: 14 residues. From germline, CDR1 is MNHNS and CDR2 SASEGT. Trimming at V came to 1 base and at J to 7 bases, leaving 2 bases not matched to a gene. The CDR3 DNA sequence: TGTGCCAGCAGTGAAGAGCTAGCGGGGGGGACCCAGTACTTC. It codes for CASSEELAGGTQYF.

This clonotype turned up a few times. The genes are TRBV5-1 and TRBJ2-5; no firm D call. The length of the CDR3 is 14 residues. The ends were cut back, 4 bases at V and 5 bases at J, with 15 bases in the middle. Germline V gene lookup returns CDR1 SGHRS and CDR2 YFSETQ. CDR3 sequence: CASSLEGDRETQYF. The CDR3 DNA sequence: TGCGCCAGCAGCCTAGAAGGAGATAGGGAGACCCAGTACTTC.

CDR3 loop: CASSFKESRFFGDRAEAFF. CDR3 DNA sequence: TGCGCCAGCAGCTTCAAAGAGTCGAGGTTTTTTGGGGATCGCGCTGAAGCTTTCTTT. The rearrangement links TRBV10-2 to TRBJ1-1; D unresolved. Trimming cost V 6 bases and J 6 bases, with 32 bases left between them. Germline lookup yields CDR1 WSHSY and CDR2 SAAADI. CDR3 length equals 19 residues.

The chain links TRBV11-1 to TRBJ2-3, with 13 nucleotides matching TRBD2. J lost 4 bases, V lost 1 base, and 11 bases had no gene match. The CDR3 consists of 19 residues. Germline V gene sequence: CDR1 SGHAT, CDR2 FQDESV (reference sequence). CDR3 sequence: CASSLVLAGGRYGADTQYF. Here the CDR3 DNA reads TGTGCCAGCAGCTTAGTACTAGCGGGGGGGCGATACGGCGCAGATACGCAGTATTTT.

The chain is built from TRBV4-1 and TRBJ2-7; 9 nucleotides agree with TRBD1. CDR1 and CDR2 (germline): MGHRA, YSYEKL. V lost 3 bases and J lost 1; bases outside the gene matches: 7. The CDR3 length is 16 residues. The DNA of the CDR3 is TGCGCCAGCAGCCATGATAGGACAGGGGATTCCTACGAGCAGTACTTC. Translated: CASSHDRTGDSYEQYF.

The V gene is TRBV9, the J gene TRBJ1-1, with 10 bases fitting TRBD1. Germline lookup yields CDR1 SGDLS and CDR2 YYNGEE. Losses at the gene ends were 4 bases for V and 4 bases for J; bases not matched to a gene: 4. The CDR3 length is 14 residues. The CDR3 sequence is CASSSWTGGTEAFF. The CDR3 DNA reads TGTGCCAGCAGCTCCTGGACAGGGGGCACTGAAGCTTTCTTT.

In its sample, this clonotype was seen a few times. J is TRBJ1-1 and V is TRBV18; 9 bases line up with TRBD1. V shed 3 bases, J shed 7 bases, and the junction held 6 bases outside the gene matches. The germline gives CDR1 KGHSH, CDR2 LQKENI. CDR3 size: 14 residues. CDR3 sequence (DNA): TGTGCCAGCTCACCCCCGACAGGGGGTTATGAAGCTTTCTTT. Its protein is CASSPPTGGYEAFF.

This clonotype has a count of ten or more. The chain uses TRBV4-1 and TRBJ2-7; D uncertain. V lost 0 bases, J lost 3 bases, and 6 bases lay in between. CDR1 and CDR2 from the germline V gene are MGHRA and YSYEKL. The CDR3 contains 13 residues. This CDR3 reads CASSQDALYEQYF. CDR3 sequence (DNA): TGCGCCAGCAGCCAAGACGCTCTCTACGAGCAGTACTTC.

This clonotype was detected only a few times. The chain links TRBV4-1 to TRBJ2-1; weak D call: TRBD1 (6 bases). Looked up from germline, CDR1 is MGHRA and CDR2 is YSYEKL. This CDR3 is built from 12 residues. Trimming cost V 4 bases and J 9 bases, with 10 bases left between them. CDR3 coding DNA: TGCGCCAGCAGCCCCGAGGGGGTTGAGCAGTTCTTC. This translates into CASSPEGVEQFF.